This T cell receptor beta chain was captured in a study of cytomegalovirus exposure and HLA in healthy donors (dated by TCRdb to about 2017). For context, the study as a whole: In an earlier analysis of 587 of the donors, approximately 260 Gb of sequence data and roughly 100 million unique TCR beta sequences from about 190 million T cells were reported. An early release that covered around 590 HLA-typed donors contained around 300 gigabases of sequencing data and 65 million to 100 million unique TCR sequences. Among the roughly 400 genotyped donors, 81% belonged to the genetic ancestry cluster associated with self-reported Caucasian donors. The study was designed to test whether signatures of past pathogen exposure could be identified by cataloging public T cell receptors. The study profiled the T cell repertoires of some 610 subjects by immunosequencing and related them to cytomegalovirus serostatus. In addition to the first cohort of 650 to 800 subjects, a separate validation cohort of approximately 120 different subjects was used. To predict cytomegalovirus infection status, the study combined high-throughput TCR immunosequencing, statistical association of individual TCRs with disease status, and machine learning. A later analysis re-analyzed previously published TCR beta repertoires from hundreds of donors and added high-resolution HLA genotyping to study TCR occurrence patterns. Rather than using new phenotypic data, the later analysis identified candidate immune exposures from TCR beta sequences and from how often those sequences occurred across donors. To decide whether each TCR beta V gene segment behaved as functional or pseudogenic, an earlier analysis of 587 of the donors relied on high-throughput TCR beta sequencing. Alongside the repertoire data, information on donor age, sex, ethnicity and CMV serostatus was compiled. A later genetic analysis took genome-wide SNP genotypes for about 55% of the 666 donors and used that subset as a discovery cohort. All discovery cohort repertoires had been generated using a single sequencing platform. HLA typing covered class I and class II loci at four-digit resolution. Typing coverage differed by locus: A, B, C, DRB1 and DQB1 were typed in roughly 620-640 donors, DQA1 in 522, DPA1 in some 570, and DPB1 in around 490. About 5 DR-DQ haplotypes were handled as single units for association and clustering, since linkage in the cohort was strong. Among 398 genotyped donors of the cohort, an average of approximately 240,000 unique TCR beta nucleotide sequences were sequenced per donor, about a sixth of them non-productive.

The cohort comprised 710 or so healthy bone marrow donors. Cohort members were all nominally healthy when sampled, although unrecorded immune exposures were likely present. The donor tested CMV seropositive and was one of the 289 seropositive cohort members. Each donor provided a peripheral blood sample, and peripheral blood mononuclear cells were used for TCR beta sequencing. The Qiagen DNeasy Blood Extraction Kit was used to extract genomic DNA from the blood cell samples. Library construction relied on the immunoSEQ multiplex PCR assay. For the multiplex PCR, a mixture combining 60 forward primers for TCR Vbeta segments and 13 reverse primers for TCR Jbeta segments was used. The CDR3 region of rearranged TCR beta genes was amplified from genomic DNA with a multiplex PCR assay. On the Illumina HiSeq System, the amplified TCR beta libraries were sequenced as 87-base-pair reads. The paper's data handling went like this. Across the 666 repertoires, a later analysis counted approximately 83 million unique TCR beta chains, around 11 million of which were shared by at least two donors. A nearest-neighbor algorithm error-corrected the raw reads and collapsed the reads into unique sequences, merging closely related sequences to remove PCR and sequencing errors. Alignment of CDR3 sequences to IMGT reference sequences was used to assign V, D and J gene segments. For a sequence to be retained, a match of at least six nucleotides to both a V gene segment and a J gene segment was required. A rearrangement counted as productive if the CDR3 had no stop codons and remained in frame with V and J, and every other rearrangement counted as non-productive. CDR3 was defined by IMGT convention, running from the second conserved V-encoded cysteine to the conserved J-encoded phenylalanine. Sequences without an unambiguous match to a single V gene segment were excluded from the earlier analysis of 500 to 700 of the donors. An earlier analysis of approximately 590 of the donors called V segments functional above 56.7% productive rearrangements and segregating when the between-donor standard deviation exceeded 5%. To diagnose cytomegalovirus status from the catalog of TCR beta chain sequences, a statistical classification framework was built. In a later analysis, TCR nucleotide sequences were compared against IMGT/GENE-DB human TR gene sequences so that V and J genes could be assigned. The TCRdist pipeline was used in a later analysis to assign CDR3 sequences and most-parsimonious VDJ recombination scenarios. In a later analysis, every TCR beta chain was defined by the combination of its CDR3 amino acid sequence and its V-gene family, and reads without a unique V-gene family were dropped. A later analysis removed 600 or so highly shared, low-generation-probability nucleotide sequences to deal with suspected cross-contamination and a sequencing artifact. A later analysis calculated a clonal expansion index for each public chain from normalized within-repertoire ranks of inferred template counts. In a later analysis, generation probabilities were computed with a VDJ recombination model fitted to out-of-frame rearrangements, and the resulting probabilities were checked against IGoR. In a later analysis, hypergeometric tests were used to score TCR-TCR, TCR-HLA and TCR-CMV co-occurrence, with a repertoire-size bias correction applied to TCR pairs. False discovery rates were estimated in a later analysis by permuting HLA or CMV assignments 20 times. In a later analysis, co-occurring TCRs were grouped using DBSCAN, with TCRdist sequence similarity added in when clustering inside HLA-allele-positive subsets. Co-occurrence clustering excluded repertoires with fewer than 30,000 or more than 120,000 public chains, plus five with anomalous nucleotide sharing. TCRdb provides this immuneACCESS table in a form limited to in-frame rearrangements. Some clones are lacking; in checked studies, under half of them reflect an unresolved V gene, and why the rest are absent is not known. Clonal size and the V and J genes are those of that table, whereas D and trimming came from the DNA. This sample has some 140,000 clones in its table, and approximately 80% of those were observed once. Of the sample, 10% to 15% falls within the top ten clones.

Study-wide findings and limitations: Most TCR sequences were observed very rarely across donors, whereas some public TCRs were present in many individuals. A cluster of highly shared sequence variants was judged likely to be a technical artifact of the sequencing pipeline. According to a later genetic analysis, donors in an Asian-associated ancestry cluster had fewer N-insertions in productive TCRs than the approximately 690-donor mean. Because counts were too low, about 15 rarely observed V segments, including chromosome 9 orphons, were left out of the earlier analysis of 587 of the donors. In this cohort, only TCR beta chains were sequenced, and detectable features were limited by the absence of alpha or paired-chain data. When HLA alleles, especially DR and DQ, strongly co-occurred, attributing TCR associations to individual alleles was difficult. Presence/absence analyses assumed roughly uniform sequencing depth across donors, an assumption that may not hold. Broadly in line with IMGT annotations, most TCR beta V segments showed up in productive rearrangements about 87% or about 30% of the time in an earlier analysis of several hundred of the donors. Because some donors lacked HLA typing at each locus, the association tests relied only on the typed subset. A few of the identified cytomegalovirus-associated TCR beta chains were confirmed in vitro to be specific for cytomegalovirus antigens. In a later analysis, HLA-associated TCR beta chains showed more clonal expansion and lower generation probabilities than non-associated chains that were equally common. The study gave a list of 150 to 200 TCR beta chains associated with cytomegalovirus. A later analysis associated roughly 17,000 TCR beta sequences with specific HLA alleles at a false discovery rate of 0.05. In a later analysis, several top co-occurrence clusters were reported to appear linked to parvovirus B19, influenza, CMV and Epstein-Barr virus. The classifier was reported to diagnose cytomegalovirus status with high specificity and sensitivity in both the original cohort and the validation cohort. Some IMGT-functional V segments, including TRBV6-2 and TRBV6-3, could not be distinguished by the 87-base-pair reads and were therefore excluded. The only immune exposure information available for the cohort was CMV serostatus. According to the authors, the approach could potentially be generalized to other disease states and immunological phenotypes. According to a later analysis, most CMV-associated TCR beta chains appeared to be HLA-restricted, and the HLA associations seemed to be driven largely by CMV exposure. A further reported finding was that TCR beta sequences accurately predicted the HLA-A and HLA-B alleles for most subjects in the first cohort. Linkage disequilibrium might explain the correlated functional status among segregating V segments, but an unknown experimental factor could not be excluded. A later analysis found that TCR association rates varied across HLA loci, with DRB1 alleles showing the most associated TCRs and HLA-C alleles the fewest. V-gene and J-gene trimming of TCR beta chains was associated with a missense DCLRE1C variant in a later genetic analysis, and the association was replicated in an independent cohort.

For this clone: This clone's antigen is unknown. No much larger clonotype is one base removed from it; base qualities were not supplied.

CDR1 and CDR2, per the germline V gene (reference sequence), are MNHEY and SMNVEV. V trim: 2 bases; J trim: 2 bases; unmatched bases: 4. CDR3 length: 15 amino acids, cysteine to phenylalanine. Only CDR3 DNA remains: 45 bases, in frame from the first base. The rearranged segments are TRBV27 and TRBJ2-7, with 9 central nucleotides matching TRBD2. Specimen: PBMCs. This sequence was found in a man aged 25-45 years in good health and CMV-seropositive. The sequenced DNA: TGTGCCAGCAGTTTAAGTTCTAGCGGGGCCTACGAGCAGTACTTC. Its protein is CASSLSSSGAYEQYF.